One T cell receptor beta chain is described in this entry. The target antigen is unknown. This specimen belongs to a study of T-cell memory formation after mild COVID-19. Study-level points and caveats: CD4+ contracting clones were found mainly in CM and EM, and CD8+ ones in EMRA.

The TCR alpha and TCR beta cDNA libraries, bearing sample barcodes and UMIs, were generated by 5'RACE using constant-segment primers. TCRdb used MiXCR to reprocess the 5' RACE reads, holding one entry per CDR3 protein. In the table there are tens of thousands of distinct CDR3 sequences, approximately 12% of which are singletons. The receptor comes from a man between 18 and 29 years old who had mild COVID-19 (a few samples of this study predate the infection). Cell type and time point are not known. Sample: PBMCs or a T cell subset sorted from them (not recorded which).

CDR3 loop: CASTDRRCSPLHF. The DNA for the CDR3 is TGTGCCAGCACCGACAGGAGATGTTCACCCCTCCACTTT. The chain recombines TRBV7-3 with TRBJ1-6, with a tentative D call TRBD1 (6 bases). Germline V CDR1 and CDR2: SGHTA, FQGTGA. The CDR3 length is 13 residues. V was cut by 7 bases and J by 9 bases, with 13 bases left in between.